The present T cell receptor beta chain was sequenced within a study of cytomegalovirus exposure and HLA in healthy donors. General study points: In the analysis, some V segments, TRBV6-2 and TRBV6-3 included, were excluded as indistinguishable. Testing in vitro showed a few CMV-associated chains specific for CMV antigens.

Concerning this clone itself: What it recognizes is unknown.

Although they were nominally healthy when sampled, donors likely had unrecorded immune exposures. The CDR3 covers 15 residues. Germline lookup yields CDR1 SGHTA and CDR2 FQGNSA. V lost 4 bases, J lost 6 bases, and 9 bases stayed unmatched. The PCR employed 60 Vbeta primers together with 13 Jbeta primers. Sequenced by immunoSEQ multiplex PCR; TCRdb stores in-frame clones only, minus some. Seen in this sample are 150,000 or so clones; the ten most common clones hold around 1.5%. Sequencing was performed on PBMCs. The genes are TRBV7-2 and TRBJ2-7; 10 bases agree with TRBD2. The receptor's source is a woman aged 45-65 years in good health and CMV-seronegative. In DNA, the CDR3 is TGTGCCAGCAGCTCTGGGCTAGCGGGAGAGGCCGAGCAGTACTTC. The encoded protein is CASSSGLAGEAEQYF.